This T cell receptor beta chain is from a study of vaccination effects on CD4 cells after COVID-19. Background on the study: Sequencing in the ViraFEST assay came after antigen-specific CD4+ T cells had been expanded with viral peptide pools, which were used to stimulate PBMC.

Here immunoSEQ multiplex PCR was the method, and the copy in TCRdb shows in-frame clones only, minus some. In the table there are 42,000 or so clones, approximately 72% of which are singletons. Unmatched junction bases numbered 5, after V lost 6 bases and J lost 9 bases. CDR3 size: 14 residues. Germline CDR1 LNHDA, CDR2 SQIVND (reference sequence). Worth noting for this clone: Its antigen remains unknown.

Study-wide points: Vaccine-induced clones in healthy vaccinees cross-reacted with common cold coronaviruses in only 1 of 255 cases.

Culturing for approximately 10 days preceded CD4+ T cell isolation. Participants were given two doses of BNT162b2 or mRNA-1273 vaccine. Nobody among the vaccine recipients had prior SARS-CoV-2 infection (nucleocapsid antibodies were negative). A half-medium replacement with IL-2 medium was carried out on days 3 and 7. The receptor was isolated from a human donor who received a COVID-19 vaccine. The sequencing used CD4+ T cells from PBMCs cultured without peptide, collected after COVID-19 vaccination. The rearrangement joins TRBV19 to TRBJ2-1, with 13 positions matching TRBD2. Here the CDR3 DNA reads TGTGCCAGTAGGAGACTAGCGGGAGGAAGTGAGCAGTTCTTC. Translated, it gives CASRRLAGGSEQFF.